This record concerns one T cell receptor beta chain sequence. Antigen unknown. The data derive from a study of cytomegalovirus exposure and HLA in healthy donors. Findings and caveats of the study: The study listed 150 to 200 cytomegalovirus-associated TCR beta chains.

The PCR made use of 60 Vbeta and 13 Jbeta primers. The protocol was immunoSEQ multiplex PCR, while the TCRdb copy is restricted to in-frame clones and leaves out a portion. The sample yields around 170,000 clones, around 77% seen once. Sequenced sample: PBMCs. This sequence originates from a man aged 60-69 years in good health and CMV-seronegative.

CDR3 sequence: CASSLISGGNTQYF. DNA for the CDR3: TGTGCCAGCAGCTTGATATCAGGGGGGAATACGCAGTATTTT. The J gene is TRBJ2-3, the V gene TRBV5-4, with a possible D match to TRBD1 (7 bases). Trimming pared 1 base from V and 7 bases from J, leaving 13 bases between. This CDR3 contains 14 residues. In germline, CDR1 is SGHNT, CDR2 YYREEE (reference sequence).